This T cell receptor (beta chain) was sequenced during a study of T cells expressing NK-cell markers. About the study: Among eight sequenced donors, seven carried HCMV seropositivity while one was seronegative.

With the 5' RACE reads reprocessed, TCRdb shows one record per CDR3 protein and no DNA. Recorded for this sample: 160,000 or so distinct CDR3 sequences. This CDR3 region has 13 residues. Germline lookup yields CDR1 SQVTM and CDR2 ANQGSEA. Sequencing was performed on blood T cells: a sorted CD56 or NKG2C T cell subset, CD4+ or CD8+ T cells, or bulk PBMC T cells (not recorded which). This chain uses TRBV29-1 with TRBJ2-5; without DNA, the TCRdb call of TRBD2 cannot be checked. The clonotype was recovered from a woman between 18 and 70 years old in good health. The CDR3 is CSVRAQIGETQYF.